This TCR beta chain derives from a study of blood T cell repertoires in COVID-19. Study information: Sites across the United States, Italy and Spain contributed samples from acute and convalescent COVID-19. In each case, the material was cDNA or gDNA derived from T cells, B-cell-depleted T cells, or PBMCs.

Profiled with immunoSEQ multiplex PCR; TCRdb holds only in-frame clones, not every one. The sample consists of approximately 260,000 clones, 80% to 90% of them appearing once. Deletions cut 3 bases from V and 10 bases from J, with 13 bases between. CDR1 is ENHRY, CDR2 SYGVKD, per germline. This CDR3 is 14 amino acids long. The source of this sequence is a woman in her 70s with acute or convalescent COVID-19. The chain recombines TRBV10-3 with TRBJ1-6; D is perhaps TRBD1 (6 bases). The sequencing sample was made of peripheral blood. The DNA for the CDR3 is TGTGCCATCAGTGACGCATCAGGGGAATCACCCCTCCACTTT. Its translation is CAISDASGESPLHF.